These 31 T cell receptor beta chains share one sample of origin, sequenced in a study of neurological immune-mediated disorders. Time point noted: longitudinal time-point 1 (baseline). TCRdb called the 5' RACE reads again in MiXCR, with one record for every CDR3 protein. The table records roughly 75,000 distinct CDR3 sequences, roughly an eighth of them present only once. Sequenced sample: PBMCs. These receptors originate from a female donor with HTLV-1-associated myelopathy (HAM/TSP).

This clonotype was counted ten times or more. The CDR3, as DNA: TGCGCCAGCAGCTTGGAGGGCGGCTCTTACTCCTACGAGCAGTACTTC. Translating it yields CASSLEGGSYSYEQYF. J is TRBJ2-7 and V is TRBV5-1; D gene ambiguous. V lost 0 bases, J lost 0 bases, and 13 bases lay in between. The CDR3 covers 16 residues. Germline-derived CDR1 and CDR2 are SGHRS and YFSETQ.

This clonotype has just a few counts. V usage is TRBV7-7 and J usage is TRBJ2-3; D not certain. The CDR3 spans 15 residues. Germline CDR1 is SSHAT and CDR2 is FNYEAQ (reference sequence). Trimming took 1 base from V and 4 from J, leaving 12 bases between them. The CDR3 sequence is CASSLGPDVADTQYF. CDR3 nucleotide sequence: TGTGCCAGCAGCTTAGGTCCCGATGTGGCAGATACGCAGTATTTT. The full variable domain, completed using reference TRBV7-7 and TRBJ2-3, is GAGVSQSPRYKVTKRGQDVTLRCDPISSHATLYWYQQALGQGPEFLTYFNYEAQPDKSGLPSDRFSAERPEGSISTLTIQRTEQRDSAMYRCASSLGPDVADTQYFGPGTRLTVL.

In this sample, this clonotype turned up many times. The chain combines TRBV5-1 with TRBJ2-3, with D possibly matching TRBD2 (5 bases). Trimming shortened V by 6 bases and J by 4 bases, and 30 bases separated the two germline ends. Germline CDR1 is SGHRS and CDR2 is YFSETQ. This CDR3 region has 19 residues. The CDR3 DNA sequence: TGCGCCAGCAAAAACCCTGGGGTACCATCGGACTCAGTGGCAGATACGCAGTATTTT. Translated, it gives CASKNPGVPSDSVADTQYF.

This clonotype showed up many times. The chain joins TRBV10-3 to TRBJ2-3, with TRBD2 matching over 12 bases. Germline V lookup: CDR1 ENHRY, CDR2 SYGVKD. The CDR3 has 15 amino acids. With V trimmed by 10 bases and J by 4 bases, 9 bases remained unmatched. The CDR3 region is CATSSGGAGADTQYF. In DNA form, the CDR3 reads TGTGCCACCTCTAGCGGGGGGGCCGGCGCAGATACGCAGTATTTT.

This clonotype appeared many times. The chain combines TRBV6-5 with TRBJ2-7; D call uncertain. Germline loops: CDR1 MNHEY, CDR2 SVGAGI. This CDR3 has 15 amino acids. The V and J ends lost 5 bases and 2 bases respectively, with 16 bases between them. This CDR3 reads CASSPMAGTPYEQYF. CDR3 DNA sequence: TGTGCCAGCAGTCCCATGGCAGGAACCCCCTACGAGCAGTACTTC.

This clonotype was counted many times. CDR3 nucleotides: TGTGCCAGCAGCGTAGGGTCGTCCAGGGACGGATCGGAGACCCAGTACTTC. It is translated as CASSVGSSRDGSETQYF. The V call is TRBV9, the J call TRBJ2-5; D is perhaps TRBD1 or TRBD2 (5 bases each). Trimming cost V 0 bases and J 5 bases, with 20 bases left between them. This CDR3 has 17 residues. Germline lookup yields CDR1 SGDLS and CDR2 YYNGEE.

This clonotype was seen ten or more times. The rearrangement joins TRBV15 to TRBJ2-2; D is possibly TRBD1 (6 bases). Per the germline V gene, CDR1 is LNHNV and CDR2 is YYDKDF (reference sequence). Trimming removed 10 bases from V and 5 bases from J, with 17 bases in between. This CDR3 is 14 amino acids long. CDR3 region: CAISKGRGTGELFF. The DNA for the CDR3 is TGTGCCATTAGCAAGGGTAGGGGGACCGGGGAGCTGTTTTTT.

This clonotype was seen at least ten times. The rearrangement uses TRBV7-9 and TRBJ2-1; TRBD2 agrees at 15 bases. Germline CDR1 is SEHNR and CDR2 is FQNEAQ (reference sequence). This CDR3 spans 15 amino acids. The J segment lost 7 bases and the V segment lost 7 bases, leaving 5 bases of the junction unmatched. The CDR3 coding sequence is TGTGCCAGCACCCAAGGGACTAGCGGGGGGAATGAGCAGTTCTTC. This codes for CASTQGTSGGNEQFF.

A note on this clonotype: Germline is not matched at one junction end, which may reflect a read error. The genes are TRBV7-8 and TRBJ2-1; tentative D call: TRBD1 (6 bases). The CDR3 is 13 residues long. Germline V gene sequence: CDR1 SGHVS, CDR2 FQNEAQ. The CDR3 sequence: CASSSDSYNELFF. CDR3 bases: TGTGCCAGCAGCTCGGACAGTTACAATGAGCTGTTCTTC.

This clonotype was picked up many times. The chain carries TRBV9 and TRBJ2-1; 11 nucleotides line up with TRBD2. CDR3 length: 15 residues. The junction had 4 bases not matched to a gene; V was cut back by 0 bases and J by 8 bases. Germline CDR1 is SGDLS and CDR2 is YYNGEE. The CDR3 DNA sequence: TGTGCCAGCAGCGTAGGACTAGCGGGGCCCGATGAGCAGTTCTTC. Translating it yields CASSVGLAGPDEQFF.

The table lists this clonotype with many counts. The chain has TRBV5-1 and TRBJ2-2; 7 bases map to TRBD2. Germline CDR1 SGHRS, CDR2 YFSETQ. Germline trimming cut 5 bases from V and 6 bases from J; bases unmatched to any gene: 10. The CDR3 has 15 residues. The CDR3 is CASSSLPTSSGELFF. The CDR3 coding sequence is TGCGCCAGCAGTTCCCTCCCGACTAGCTCCGGGGAGCTGTTTTTT.

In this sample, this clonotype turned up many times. The CDR3 nucleotides read TGCGCCAGCAGCCAGAGTTTGGCACCTTCTTTCTACGAGCAGTACTTC. Its translation is CASSQSLAPSFYEQYF. The chain carries TRBV5-1 and TRBJ2-7; D remains ambiguous. The CDR3 length is 16 residues. V lost 4 bases and J 3 bases, leaving 20 bases between the germline ends. Per germline, CDR1 SGHRS and CDR2 YFSETQ.

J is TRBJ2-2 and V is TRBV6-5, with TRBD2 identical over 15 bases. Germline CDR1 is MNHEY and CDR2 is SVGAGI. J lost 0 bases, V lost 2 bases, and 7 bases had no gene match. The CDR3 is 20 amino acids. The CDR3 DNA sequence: TGTGCCAGCAGTTACCCGGGGACTAGCGGGGGGTTCGCGAACACCGGGGAGCTGTTTTTT. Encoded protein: CASSYPGTSGGFANTGELFF.

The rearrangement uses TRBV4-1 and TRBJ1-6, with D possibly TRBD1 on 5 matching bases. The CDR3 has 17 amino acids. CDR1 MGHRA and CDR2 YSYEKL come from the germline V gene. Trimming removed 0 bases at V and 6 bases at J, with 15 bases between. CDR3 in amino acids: CASSQDKTGTSNSPLHF. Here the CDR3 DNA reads TGCGCCAGCAGCCAAGATAAAACCGGGACCTCTAATTCACCCCTCCACTTT.

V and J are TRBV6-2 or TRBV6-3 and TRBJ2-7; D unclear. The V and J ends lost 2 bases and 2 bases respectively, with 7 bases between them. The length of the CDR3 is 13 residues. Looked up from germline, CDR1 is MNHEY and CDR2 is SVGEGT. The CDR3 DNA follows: TGTGCCAGCAGTTACGTGGGAACCTACGAGCAGTACTTC. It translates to CASSYVGTYEQYF.

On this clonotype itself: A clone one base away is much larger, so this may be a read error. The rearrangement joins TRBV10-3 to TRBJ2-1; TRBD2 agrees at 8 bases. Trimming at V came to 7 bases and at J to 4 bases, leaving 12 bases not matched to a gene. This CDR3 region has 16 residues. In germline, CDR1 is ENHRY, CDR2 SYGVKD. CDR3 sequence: CAIKETSVGAYNEQFF. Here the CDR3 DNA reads TGTGCCATCAAGGAGACTAGCGTGGGGGCTTACAATGAGCAGTTCTTC.

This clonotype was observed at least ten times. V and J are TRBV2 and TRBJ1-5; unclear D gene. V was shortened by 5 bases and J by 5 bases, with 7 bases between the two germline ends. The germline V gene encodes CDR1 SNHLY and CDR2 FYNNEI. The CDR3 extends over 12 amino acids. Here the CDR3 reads CASSPSDQPQHF. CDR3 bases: TGTGCCAGCAGTCCCAGTGATCAGCCCCAGCATTTT.

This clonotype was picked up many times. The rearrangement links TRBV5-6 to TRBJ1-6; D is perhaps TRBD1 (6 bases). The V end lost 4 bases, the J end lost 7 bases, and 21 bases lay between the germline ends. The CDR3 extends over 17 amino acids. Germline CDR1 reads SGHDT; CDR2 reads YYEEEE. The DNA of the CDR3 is TGTGCCAGCAGCCGGCCGAGACTAAGGGGGAGCAATTCACCCCTCCACTTT. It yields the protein CASSRPRLRGSNSPLHF.

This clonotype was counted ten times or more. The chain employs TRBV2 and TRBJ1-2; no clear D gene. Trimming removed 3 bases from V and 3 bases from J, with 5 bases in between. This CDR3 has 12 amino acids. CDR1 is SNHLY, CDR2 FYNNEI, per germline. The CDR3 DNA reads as TGTGCCAGCAGTGACGGGGACTATGGCTACACCTTC. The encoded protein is CASSDGDYGYTF.

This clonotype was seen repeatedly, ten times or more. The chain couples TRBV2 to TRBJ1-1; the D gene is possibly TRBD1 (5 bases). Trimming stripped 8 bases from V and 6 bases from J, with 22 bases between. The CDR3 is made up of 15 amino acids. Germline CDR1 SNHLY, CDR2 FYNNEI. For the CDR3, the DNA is TGTGCCAGCTCCTCCTTCGCCGGGGCTACTTCTGAAGCTTTCTTT. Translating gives CASSSFAGATSEAFF.

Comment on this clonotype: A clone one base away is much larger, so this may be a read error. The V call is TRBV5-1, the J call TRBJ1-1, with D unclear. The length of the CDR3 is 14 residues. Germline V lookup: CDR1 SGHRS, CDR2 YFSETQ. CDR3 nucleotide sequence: TGCGCCAGCAGCTTGGGAGGAGGGAACACTGAAGCTTTATTT. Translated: CASSLGGGNTEALF.

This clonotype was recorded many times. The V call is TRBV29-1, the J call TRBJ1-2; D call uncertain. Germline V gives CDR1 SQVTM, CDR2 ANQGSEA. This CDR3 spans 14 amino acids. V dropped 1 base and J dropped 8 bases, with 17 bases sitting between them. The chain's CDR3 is CSVEGTSRSGGYTF. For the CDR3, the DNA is TGCAGCGTTGAAGGTACAAGTAGGTCGGGCGGCTACACCTTC. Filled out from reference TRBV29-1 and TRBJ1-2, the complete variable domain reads SAVISQKPSRDICQRGTSLTIQCQVDSQVTMMFWYRQQPGQSLTLIATANQGSEATYESGFVIDKFPISRPNLTFSTLTVSNMSPEDSSIYLCSVEGTSRSGGYTFGSGTRLTVV.

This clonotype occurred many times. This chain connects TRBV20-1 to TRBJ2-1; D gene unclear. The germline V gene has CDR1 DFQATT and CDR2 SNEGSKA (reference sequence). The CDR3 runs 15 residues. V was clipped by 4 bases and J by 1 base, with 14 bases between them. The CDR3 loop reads CSAIISGPSYNEQFF. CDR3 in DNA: TGCAGTGCTATTATTTCAGGACCGTCCTACAATGAGCAGTTCTTC.

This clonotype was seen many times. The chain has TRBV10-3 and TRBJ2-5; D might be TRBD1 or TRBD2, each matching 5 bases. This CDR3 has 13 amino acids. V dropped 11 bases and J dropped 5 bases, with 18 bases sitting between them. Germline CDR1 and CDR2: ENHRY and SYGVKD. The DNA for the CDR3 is TGTGCCGGCCGGGACGGGTCCGAGGAGACCCAGTACTTC. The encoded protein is CAGRDGSEETQYF.

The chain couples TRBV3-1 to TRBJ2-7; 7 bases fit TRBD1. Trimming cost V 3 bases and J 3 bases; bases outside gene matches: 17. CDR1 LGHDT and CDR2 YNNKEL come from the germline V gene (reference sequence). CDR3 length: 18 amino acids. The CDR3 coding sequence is TGTGCCAGCAGCCACGTTGCACCGGGACAGACTACTCTCTACGAGCAGTACTTC. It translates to CASSHVAPGQTTLYEQYF.

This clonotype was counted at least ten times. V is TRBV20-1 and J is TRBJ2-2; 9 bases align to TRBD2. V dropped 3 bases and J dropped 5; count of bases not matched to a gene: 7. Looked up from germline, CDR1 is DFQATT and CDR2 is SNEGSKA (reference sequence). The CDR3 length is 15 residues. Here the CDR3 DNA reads TGCAGTGCTAGCACGCGGGGGGGACGAACCGGGGAGCTGTTTTTT. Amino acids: CSASTRGGRTGELFF.

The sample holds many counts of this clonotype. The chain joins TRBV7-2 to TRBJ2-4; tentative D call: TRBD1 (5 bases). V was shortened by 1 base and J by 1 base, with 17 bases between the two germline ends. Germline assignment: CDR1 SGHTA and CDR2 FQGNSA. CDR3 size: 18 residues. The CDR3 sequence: CASSLVRGPTRAKNIQYF. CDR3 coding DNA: TGTGCCAGCAGCTTAGTAAGGGGCCCCACTCGGGCCAAAAACATTCAGTACTTC.

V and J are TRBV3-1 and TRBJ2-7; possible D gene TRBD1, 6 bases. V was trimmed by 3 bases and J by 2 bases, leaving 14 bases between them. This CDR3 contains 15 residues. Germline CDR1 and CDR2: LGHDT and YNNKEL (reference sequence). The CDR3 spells CASSHLGQSAYEQYF. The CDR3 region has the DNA TGTGCCAGCAGCCACCTCGGACAGTCCGCCTACGAGCAGTACTTC.

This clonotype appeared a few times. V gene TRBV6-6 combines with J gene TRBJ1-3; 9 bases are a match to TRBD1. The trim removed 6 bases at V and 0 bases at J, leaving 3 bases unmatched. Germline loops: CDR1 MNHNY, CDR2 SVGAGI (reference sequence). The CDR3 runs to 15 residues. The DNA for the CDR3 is TGTGCCAGCAGACGGACAGGGGACTCTGGAAACACCATATATTTT. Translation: CASRRTGDSGNTIYF.

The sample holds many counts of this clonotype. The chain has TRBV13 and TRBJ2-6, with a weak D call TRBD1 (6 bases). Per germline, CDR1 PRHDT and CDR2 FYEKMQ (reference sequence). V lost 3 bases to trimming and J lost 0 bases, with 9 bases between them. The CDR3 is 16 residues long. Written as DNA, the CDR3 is TGTGCCAGCAGCTTTGGACAGATCTCTGGGGCCAACGTCCTGACTTTC. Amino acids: CASSFGQISGANVLTF.

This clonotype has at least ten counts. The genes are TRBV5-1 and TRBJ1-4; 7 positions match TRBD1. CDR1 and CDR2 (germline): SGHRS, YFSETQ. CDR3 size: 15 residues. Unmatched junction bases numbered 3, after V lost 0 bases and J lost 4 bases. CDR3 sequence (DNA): TGCGCCAGCAGCTTGGGGACAGGTAGTAATGAAAAACTGTTTTTT. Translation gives CASSLGTGSNEKLFF.